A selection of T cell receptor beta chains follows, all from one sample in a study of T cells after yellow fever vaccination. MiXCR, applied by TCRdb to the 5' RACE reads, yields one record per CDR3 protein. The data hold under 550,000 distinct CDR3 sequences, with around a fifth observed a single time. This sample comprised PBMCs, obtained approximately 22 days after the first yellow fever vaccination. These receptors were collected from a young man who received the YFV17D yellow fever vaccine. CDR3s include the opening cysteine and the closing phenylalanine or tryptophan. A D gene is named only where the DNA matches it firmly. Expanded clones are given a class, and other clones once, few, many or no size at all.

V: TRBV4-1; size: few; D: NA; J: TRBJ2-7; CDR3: CASSSMIDRPEQYF; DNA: TGCGCCAGCAGCTCGATGATCGACAGACCCGAGCAGTACTTC
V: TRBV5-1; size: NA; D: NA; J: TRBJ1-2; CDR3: CASSKEGNYGYTF; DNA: TGCGCCAGCAGCAAGGAGGGGAACTATGGCTACACCTTC
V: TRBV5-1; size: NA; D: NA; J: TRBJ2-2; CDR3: CASSDTGHTGELFF; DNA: TGCGCCAGCAGCGATACAGGGCACACCGGGGAGCTGTTTTTT
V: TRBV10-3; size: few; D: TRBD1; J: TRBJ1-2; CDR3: CAIRTGQDGYTF; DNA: TGTGCCATCAGGACAGGGCAGGATGGCTACACCTTC
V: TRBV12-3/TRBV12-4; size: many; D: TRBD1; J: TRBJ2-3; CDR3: CASRRQGPQQYF; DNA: TGTGCCAGCAGAAGACAGGGCCCCCAGCAGTATTTT
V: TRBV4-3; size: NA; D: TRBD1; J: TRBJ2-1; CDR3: CASSLGQGRYNEQFF; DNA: TGCGCCAGCAGCCTAGGACAGGGGAGATACAATGAGCAGTTCTTC
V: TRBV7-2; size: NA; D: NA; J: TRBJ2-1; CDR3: CASSSVQGNEQFF; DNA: TGTGCCAGCAGTAGTGTCCAGGGCAATGAGCAGTTCTTC
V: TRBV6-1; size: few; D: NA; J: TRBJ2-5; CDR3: CASSEGGPETQYF; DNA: TGTGCCAGCAGCGAGGGGGGGCCAGAGACCCAGTACTTC
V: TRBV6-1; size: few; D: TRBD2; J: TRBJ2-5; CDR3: CASTRTSGGGETQYF; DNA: TGTGCCAGCACCAGGACTAGCGGGGGCGGAGAGACCCAGTACTTC
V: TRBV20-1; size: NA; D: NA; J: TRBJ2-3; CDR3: CSARDPGRDTDTQYF; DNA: TGCAGTGCTAGAGATCCCGGCAGAGACACAGATACGCAGTATTTT
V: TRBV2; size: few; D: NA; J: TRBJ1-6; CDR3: CASRVGSSSYNSPLHF; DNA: TGTGCCAGCAGGGTCGGCTCCAGCTCCTATAATTCACCCCTCCACTTT